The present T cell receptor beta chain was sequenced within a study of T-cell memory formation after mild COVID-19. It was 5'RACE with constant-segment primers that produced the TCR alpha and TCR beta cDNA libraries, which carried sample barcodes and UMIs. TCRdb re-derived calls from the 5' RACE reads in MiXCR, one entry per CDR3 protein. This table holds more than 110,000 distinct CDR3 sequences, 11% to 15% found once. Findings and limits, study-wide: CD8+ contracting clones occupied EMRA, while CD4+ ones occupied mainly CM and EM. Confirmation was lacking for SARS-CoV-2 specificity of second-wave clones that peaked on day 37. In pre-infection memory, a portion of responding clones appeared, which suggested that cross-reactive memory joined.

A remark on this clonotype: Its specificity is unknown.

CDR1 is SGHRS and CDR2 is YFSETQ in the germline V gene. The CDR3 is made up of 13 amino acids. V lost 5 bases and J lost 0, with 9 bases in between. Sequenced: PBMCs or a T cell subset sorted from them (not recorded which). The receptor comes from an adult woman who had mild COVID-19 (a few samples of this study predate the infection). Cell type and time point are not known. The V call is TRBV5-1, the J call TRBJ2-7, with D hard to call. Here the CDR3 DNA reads TGCGCCAGCAGAGAAGGCAGCTCCTACGAGCAGTACTTC. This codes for CASREGSSYEQYF.